This T cell receptor (beta chain) came from a study of T cells in Graves' hyperthyroidism and ophthalmopathy. Study at large: The blood sample was taken at first diagnosis, before treatment began. General study findings and limits: Clonotypes that were expanded in thyroid above 0.001 mostly appeared in blood too. Classification by a 13 V-J model distinguished ophthalmopathy from stable hyperthyroidism.

Amplified TCR beta CDR3 regions came from RNA transcripts. The HTBI primer set drove a first-round RT-PCR of the TCR CDR3. TCRdb re-analysed the multiplex PCR reads in MiXCR, keeping a single row per CDR3 protein. The sample lists 350,000 to 400,000 distinct CDR3 sequences; under 15% were seen once. PBMCs came from 10 ml fresh peripheral blood. The CDR3 is 13 residues long. Germline V gene lookup returns CDR1 MNHNS and CDR2 SASEGT. The V end lost 0 bases, the J end lost 5 bases, and 7 bases lay between the germline ends. The sample holds many counts of this clonotype. As yet, its antigen is unknown. Sequenced input: blood. The origin of this receptor is a woman in her 30s with Graves' hyperthyroidism. This chain joins TRBV6-1 and TRBJ1-1, with D unresolved. The CDR3 region has the DNA TGTGCCAGCAGTGAAGCACGTCGGACTGAAGCTTTCTTT. It specifies CASSEARRTEAFF.